This TCR beta chain was sequenced in a study of T cell responses to AZD1222 COVID-19 vaccine. Study conclusions and caveats: Baseline serology detected seropositivity in only 5 to 7 AZD1222 recipients.

V dropped 6 bases and J dropped 3 bases, with 17 bases sitting between them. This CDR3 has 15 residues. Germline values: CDR1 MNHEY, CDR2 SVGAGI. Generated by immunoSEQ multiplex PCR, the TCRdb table keeps only in-frame clones and is missing some. The sample holds about 86,000 clones, 70% to 80% seen once. As to this clone: The antigen is undetermined.

The sequence derives from an adult in good health. This material consisted of peripheral blood, taken on day 0 of AZD1222 vaccination. The V call is TRBV6-5, the J call TRBJ1-1; maybe TRBD1 (6 bases). CDR3 loop: CASSPNQGLYTEAFF. Here the CDR3 DNA reads TGTGCCAGCAGCCCCAATCAGGGGCTTTACACTGAAGCTTTCTTT.